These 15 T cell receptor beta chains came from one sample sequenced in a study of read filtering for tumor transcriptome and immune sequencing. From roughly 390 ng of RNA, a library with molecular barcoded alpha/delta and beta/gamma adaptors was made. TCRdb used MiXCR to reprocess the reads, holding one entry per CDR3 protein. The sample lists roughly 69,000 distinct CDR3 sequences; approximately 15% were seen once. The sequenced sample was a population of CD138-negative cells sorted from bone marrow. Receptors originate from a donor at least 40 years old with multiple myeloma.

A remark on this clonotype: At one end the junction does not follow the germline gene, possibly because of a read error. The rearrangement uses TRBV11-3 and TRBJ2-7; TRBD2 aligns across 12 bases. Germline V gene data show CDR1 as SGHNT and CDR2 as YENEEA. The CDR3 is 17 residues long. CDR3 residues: CASSLGTSGSPFDDQYF. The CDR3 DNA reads TGTGCCAGCAGCCTCGGGACTAGCGGGTCCCCTTTCGACGACCAGTACTTC.

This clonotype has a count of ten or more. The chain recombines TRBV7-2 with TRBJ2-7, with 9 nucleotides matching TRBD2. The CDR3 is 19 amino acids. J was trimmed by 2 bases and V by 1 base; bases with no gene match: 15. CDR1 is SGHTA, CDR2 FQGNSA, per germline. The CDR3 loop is CASSLELGRAGGRAYEQYF. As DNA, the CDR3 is TGTGCCAGCAGCTTAGAACTAGGTCGAGCGGGAGGAAGGGCCTACGAGCAGTACTTC.

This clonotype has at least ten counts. The CDR3 region has the DNA TGCGCCAGCAGCCAAGTCGGGCTCCGCGGAGGCAATGAGCAGTTCTTC. This translates into CASSQVGLRGGNEQFF. The chain is built from TRBV4-3 and TRBJ2-1, with a tentative D call TRBD2 (5 bases). The CDR3 is 16 amino acids. Germline V gives CDR1 LGHNA, CDR2 YSLEER. The V gene lost 1 base and the J gene lost 6 bases, with 16 bases spanning the gap.

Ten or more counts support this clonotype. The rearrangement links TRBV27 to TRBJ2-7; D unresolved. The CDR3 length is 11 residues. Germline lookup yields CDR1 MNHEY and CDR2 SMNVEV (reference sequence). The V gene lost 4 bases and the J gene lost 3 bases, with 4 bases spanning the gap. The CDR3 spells CASSSHYEQYF. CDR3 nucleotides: TGTGCCAGCAGTTCCCACTACGAGCAGTACTTC.

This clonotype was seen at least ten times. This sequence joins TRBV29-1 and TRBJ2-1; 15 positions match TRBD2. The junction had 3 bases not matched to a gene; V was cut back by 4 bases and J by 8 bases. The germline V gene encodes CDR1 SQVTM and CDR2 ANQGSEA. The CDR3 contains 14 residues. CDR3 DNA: TGCAGCGTTGCCGGGACTAGCGGGAGGCATGAGCAGTTCTTC. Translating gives CSVAGTSGRHEQFF.

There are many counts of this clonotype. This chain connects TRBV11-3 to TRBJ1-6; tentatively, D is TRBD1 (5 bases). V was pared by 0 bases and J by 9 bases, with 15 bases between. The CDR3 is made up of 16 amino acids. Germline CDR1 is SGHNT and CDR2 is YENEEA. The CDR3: CASSLDDRDWSSPLHF. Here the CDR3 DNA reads TGTGCCAGCAGCTTAGACGACCGGGACTGGAGTTCACCCCTCCACTTT.

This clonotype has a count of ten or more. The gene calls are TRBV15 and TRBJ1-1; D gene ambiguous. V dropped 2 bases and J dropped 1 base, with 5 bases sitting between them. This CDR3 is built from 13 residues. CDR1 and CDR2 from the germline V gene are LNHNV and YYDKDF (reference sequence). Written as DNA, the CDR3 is TGTGCCACCAGCAGAACTGGGAACACTGAAGCTTTCTTT. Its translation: CATSRTGNTEAFF.

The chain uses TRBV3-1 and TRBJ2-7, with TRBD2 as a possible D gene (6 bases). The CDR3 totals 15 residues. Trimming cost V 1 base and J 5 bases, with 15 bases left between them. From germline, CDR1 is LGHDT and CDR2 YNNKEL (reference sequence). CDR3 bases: TGTGCCAGCAGCCAAGGAAGGAGGGGAGGCGACGAGCAGTACTTC. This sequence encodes CASSQGRRGGDEQYF.

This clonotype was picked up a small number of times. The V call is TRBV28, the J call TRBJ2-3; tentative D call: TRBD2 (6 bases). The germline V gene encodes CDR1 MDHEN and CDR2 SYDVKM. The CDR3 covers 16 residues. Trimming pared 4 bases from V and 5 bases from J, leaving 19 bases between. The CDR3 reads CASSSMAAVGGDTQYF. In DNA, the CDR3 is TGTGCCAGCAGTTCCATGGCGGCGGTGGGGGGAGATACGCAGTATTTT.

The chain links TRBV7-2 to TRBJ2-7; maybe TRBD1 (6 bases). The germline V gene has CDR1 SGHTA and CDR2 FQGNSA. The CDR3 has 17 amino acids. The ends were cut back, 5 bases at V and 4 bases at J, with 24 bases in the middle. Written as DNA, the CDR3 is TGTGCCAGCAGCCAAACGGGACACCATTTTGGGGGTTACGAGCAGTACTTC. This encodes CASSQTGHHFGGYEQYF.

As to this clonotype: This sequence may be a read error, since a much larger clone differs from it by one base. CDR3 in DNA: TGTGCCAGCAGCTTAGCGGCGGCTAGCGGGCACCATAAGCAGTTCTTC. Protein: CASSLAAASGHHKQFF. V is TRBV7-9 and J is TRBJ2-1; TRBD2 matches 8 bases. This CDR3 has 16 amino acids. Germline trimming cut 0 bases from V and 11 bases from J; bases unmatched to any gene: 12. CDR1 and CDR2 from the germline V gene are SEHNR and FQNEAQ (reference sequence).

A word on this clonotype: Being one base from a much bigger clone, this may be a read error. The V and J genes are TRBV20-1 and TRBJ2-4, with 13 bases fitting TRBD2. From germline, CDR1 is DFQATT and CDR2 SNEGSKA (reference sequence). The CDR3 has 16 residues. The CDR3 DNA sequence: TGCAGTGCGCGGACTAGCGGGGGTGTAGCCAGAAACATTCAGTACTTC. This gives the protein CSARTSGGVARNIQYF.

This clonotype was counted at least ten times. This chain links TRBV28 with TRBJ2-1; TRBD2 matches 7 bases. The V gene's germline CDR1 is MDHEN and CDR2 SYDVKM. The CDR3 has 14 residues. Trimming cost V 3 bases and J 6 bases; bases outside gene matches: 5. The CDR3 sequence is CASSFMTSSNEQFF. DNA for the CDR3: TGTGCCAGCAGTTTTATGACTAGCTCCAATGAGCAGTTCTTC.

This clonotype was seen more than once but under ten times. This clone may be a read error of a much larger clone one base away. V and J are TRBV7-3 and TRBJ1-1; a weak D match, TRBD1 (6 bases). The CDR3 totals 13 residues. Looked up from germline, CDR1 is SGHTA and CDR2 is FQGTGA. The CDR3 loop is CASSPTGNTGAFF. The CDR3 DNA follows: TGTGCCAGCAGCCCCACAGGGAACACTGGAGCTTTCTTT.

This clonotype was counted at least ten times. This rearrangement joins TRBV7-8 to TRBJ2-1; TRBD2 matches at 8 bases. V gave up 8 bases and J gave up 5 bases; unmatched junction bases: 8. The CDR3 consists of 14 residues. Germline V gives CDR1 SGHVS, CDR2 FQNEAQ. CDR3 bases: TGTGCCAGCCTAAGGACTAGCAGACACAATGAGCAGTTCTTC. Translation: CASLRTSRHNEQFF.